The entry that follows covers one TCR beta chain sequence. Here immunoSEQ multiplex PCR was the method, and the copy in TCRdb shows in-frame clones only, minus some. The table shows 53,000 or so clones, with around 95% occurring only once. J lost 9 bases, V lost 5 bases, and 4 bases had no gene match. The CDR3 contains 14 residues. Germline V gene lookup returns CDR1 SGHTA and CDR2 FQGNSA. This sample was included in a study of technical replicates of blood from several donors. Sequencing used PBMCs. The chain carries TRBV7-2 and TRBJ1-6, with 10 bases fitting TRBD1. The receptor comes from a human donor in good health. Some clones in this sample may be carry-over from other donors' samples. The CDR3 is CASSATGGSSPLHF. The CDR3 bases are TGTGCCAGCAGCGCGACAGGGGGCAGTTCACCCCTCCACTTT.